The clone carrying this TCR beta chain showed up many times. The target antigen is unknown. The CDR3 is 13 residues long. Germline CDR1 is SGHTA and CDR2 is FQGTGA. The trim removed 4 bases at V and 9 bases at J, leaving 3 bases unmatched. This entry is derived from a study of T-cell memory formation after mild COVID-19. Looking at the study overall: TCR clusters were mostly confined to one donor each.

Study observations and caveats: Pre-infection memory carried some responding clones, suggesting that cross-reactive memory joined. Clones which contracted sat mainly in CM and EM if CD4+, and in EMRA if CD8+.

5'RACE with constant-segment primers built TCRalpha and TCRbeta cDNA libraries with UMIs. One entry per CDR3 protein results from TCRdb running MiXCR on the 5' RACE reads. Found here are 120,000 to 150,000 distinct CDR3 sequences, approximately 6% of them singletons; the top ten hold under 2.5%. The clonotype was recovered from an adult woman who had mild COVID-19 (a few samples of this study predate the infection). Cell type and time point are not known. Sequencing was performed on PBMCs or a T cell subset sorted from them (not recorded which). V usage is TRBV7-3 and J usage is TRBJ2-1; 10 bases agree with TRBD1. CDR3 nucleotide sequence: TGTGCCAGCAGCTATGACAGGGGGCGTGAGCAGTTCTTC. Translating it yields CASSYDRGREQFF. Using reference TRBV7-3 and TRBJ2-1 for the parts outside the CDR3, the full variable domain is GAGVSQTPSNKVTEKGKYVELRCDPISGHTALYWYRQSLGQGPEFLIYFQGTGAADDSGLPNDRFFAVRPEGSVSTLKIQRTERGDSAVYLCASSYDRGREQFFGPGTRLTVL.